The 17 T cell receptor beta chains listed next were all sequenced from one sample in a study of shared clonotypes between healthy human individuals. Naive CD8 isolation took CD45RO-negative cells positively selected for CCR7 and excluded terminally differentiated effector memory CD45RA+ cells. TCRdb's copy holds only in-frame clones and misses some; the assay was immunoSEQ multiplex PCR. Of 1.5 million to 2.5 million clones in the sample, about 94% are singletons; the top ten hold 1% to 1.5%. Sequencing was performed on naive CD8+ T cells sorted from blood. These receptors came from a man aged 18 to 29 in good health.

This chain connects TRBV4-1 to TRBJ2-7; 9 bases align to TRBD2. Germline CDR1 is MGHRA and CDR2 is YSYEKL. Losses at the gene ends were 3 bases for V and 2 bases for J; bases not matched to a gene: 5. This CDR3 spans 15 amino acids. The CDR3 loop is CASSQIAGVAYEQYF. In DNA, the CDR3 is TGCGCCAGCAGCCAGATAGCGGGAGTGGCCTACGAGCAGTACTTC.

This clone was counted a single time. V gene TRBV7-6 combines with J gene TRBJ2-5; tentatively, D is TRBD1 (6 bases). Trimming pared 5 bases from V and 5 bases from J, leaving 18 bases between. Germline-derived CDR1 and CDR2 are SGHVS and FNYEAQ. This CDR3 is 15 amino acids long. The CDR3 here is CASSANRAVEETQYF. CDR3 nucleotide sequence: TGTGCCAGCAGCGCCAACAGGGCTGTTGAGGAGACCCAGTACTTC.

The CDR3 DNA is TGTGCCAGCAGCTTAAAAAGGCCAGAGACCCAGTACTTC. Protein product: CASSLKRPETQYF. The J gene is TRBJ2-5, the V gene TRBV11-2, with unresolved D. The CDR3 runs to 13 residues. Germline-derived CDR1 and CDR2 are SGHAT and FQNNGV. V lost 2 bases to trimming and J lost 4 bases, with 8 bases between them.

The genes are TRBV19 and TRBJ1-4; 7 bases align to TRBD1. Germline CDR1 LNHDA, CDR2 SQIVND (reference sequence). The J segment lost 3 bases and the V segment lost 4 bases, leaving 5 bases of the junction unmatched. CDR3 length equals 15 residues. CDR3: CASSKQGWPNEKLFF. For the CDR3, the DNA is TGTGCCAGTAGTAAACAGGGGTGGCCTAATGAAAAACTGTTTTTT. The full variable domain, its missing parts supplied by reference TRBV19 and TRBJ1-4, is DGGITQSPKYLFRKEGQNVTLSCEQNLNHDAMYWYRQDPGQGLRLIYYSQIVNDFQKGDIAEGYSVSREKKESFPLTVTSAQKNPTAFYLCASSKQGWPNEKLFFGSGTQLSVL.

This rearrangement joins TRBV19 to TRBJ2-2, with D maybe TRBD1 (5 bases). From germline, CDR1 is LNHDA and CDR2 SQIVND (reference sequence). V lost 5 bases and J 5 bases, leaving 9 bases between the germline ends. CDR3 length: 13 residues. In nucleotides, the CDR3 is TGTGCCAGTAGTGTCAGGGTGACCGGGGAGCTGTTTTTT. It translates to CASSVRVTGELFF.

The V and J genes are TRBV2 and TRBJ2-2; TRBD2 matches at 13 bases. CDR3 length: 19 residues. Germline V gene data show CDR1 as SNHLY and CDR2 as FYNNEI. V dropped 6 bases and J dropped 2; count of bases not matched to a gene: 12. This chain's CDR3 is CASRDRRRTSGGNTGELFF. The DNA of the CDR3 is TGTGCCAGCAGGGACAGGCGAAGGACTAGCGGGGGTAACACCGGGGAGCTGTTTTTT.

Details on this clone: Other DNA sequences in the same sample also yield this CDR3. The rearrangement uses TRBV5-6 and TRBJ2-3; 8 bases fit TRBD2. J gave up 4 bases and V 4 bases, and 5 bases lay outside the gene matches. CDR3 size: 14 residues. The germline V gene has CDR1 SGHDT and CDR2 YYEEEE. The CDR3, as DNA: TGTGCCAGCAGCCTCGGGGGGGCCCCAGATACGCAGTATTTT. Translated, it gives CASSLGGAPDTQYF. The full variable domain, with the rest looked up from reference TRBV5-6 and TRBJ2-3, is DAGVTQSPTHLIKTRGQQVTLRCSPKSGHDTVSWYQQALGQGPQFIFQYYEEEERQRGNFPDRFSGHQFPNYSSELNVNALLLGDSALYLCASSLGGAPDTQYFGPGTRLTVL.

This chain connects TRBV28 to TRBJ1-5, with a possible D match to TRBD1 (5 bases). This CDR3 has 14 amino acids. Germline V gene lookup returns CDR1 MDHEN and CDR2 SYDVKM. Trimming shortened V by 3 bases and J by 6 bases, and 12 bases separated the two germline ends. The chain's CDR3 is CASSLPSGAQPQHF. For the CDR3, the DNA is TGTGCCAGCAGTTTGCCCAGCGGGGCTCAGCCCCAGCATTTT.

Concerning this clone itself: Other DNA sequences in the same sample also yield this CDR3. The V gene is TRBV5-1, the J gene TRBJ1-2; D perhaps matches TRBD1 (5 bases). The CDR3 is 13 amino acids. Germline V lookup: CDR1 SGHRS, CDR2 YFSETQ. Deletions cut 0 bases from V and 6 bases from J, with 9 bases between. Here the CDR3 reads CASSLAGGNGYTF. CDR3 DNA: TGCGCCAGCAGCTTGGCCGGGGGGAATGGCTACACCTTC.

The gene calls are TRBV6-1 and TRBJ2-2; 11 nucleotides match TRBD2. CDR1 is MNHNS and CDR2 is SASEGT in the germline V gene. The trim removed 4 bases at V and 3 bases at J, leaving 4 bases unmatched. The CDR3 is 16 residues long. In DNA form, the CDR3 reads TGTGCCAGCAGTGGTAGCGGGGGGGCATACACCGGGGAGCTGTTTTTT. Translation: CASSGSGGAYTGELFF.

The chain links TRBV6-5 to TRBJ2-1; D is possibly TRBD2 (6 bases). Trimming took off 0 bases at V and 7 bases at J, with 13 bases between the two ends. In germline, CDR1 is MNHEY, CDR2 SVGAGI. The CDR3 spans 15 residues. The CDR3 here is CASSYSSGLGNEQFF. The CDR3 nucleotides read TGTGCCAGCAGTTACTCAAGCGGGCTGGGGAATGAGCAGTTCTTC.

The CDR3 loop reads CSVNNGIMNTEAFF. The CDR3 nucleotides read TGCAGCGTTAATAACGGCATCATGAACACTGAAGCTTTCTTT. The V gene is TRBV29-1, the J gene TRBJ1-1; D uncertain. The CDR3 is made up of 14 amino acids. Germline CDR1 reads SQVTM; CDR2 reads ANQGSEA. The V gene lost 5 bases and the J gene lost 0 bases, with 13 bases spanning the gap.

This chain links TRBV2 with TRBJ1-2, with TRBD1 as a possible D gene (5 bases). The CDR3 runs 13 residues. Deletions cut 8 bases from V and 2 bases from J, with 12 bases between. CDR1 is SNHLY and CDR2 is FYNNEI in the germline V gene. The CDR3 loop reads CASAPGRNYGYTF. The CDR3 DNA follows: TGTGCCAGCGCACCGGGACGGAACTATGGCTACACCTTC.

The CDR3 DNA sequence: TGTGCCAGCAGCCCCAGGGCAGGGGTCAATGAGCAGTTCTTC. Translating gives CASSPRAGVNEQFF. The chain uses TRBV2 and TRBJ2-1, with D maybe TRBD1 (6 bases). There are 14 residues in the CDR3. Germline-derived CDR1 and CDR2 are SNHLY and FYNNEI. V dropped 6 bases and J dropped 6 bases, with 15 bases sitting between them.

The chain combines TRBV27 with TRBJ2-4, with D maybe TRBD1 (7 bases). V was trimmed by 8 bases and J by 4 bases, leaving 12 bases between them. The CDR3 consists of 13 residues. Germline CDR1 is MNHEY and CDR2 is SMNVEV (reference sequence). The CDR3 DNA is TGTGCCAGCTACGGGGGACAGAAAAACATTCAGTACTTC. Translated: CASYGGQKNIQYF.

J is TRBJ1-1 and V is TRBV4-1, with TRBD1 as a possible D gene (5 bases). There are 14 residues in the CDR3. Germline CDR1 MGHRA, CDR2 YSYEKL. The V and J ends lost 0 bases and 3 bases respectively, with 8 bases between them. The DNA of the CDR3 is TGCGCCAGCAGCCAAGAGGGCAGGGACACTGAAGCTTTCTTT. Protein: CASSQEGRDTEAFF.

This chain joins TRBV29-1 and TRBJ2-7, with D uncertain. The CDR3 is made up of 14 amino acids. Trimming stripped 2 bases from V and 0 bases from J, with 11 bases between. Germline CDR1 reads SQVTM; CDR2 reads ANQGSEA. The CDR3 here is CSVESIGSSYEQYF. The CDR3 DNA follows: TGCAGCGTTGAATCCATCGGCAGCTCCTACGAGCAGTACTTC.